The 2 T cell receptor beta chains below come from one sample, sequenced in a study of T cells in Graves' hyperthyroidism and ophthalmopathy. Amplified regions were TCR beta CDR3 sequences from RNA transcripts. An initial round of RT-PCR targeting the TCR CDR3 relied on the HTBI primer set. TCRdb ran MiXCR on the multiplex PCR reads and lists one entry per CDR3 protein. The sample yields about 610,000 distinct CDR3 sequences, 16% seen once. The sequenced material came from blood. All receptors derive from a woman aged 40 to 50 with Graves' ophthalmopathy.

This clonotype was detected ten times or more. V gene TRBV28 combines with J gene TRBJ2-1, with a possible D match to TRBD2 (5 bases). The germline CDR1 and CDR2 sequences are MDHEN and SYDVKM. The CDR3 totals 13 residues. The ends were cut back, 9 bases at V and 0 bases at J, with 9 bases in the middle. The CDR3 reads CASQAASYNEQFF. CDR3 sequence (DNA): TGTGCCAGTCAAGCGGCCTCCTACAATGAGCAGTTCTTC.

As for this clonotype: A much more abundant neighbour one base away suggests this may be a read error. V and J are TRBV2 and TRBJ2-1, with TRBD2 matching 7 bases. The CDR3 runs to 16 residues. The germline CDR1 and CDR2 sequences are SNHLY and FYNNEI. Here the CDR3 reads CAGSEFLGAGAYEQFF. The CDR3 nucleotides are TGTGCCGGCAGTGAATTCTTGGGCGCGGGAGCCTATGAGCAGTTCTTC.